A selection of T cell receptor beta chains follows, all from one sample in a study of shared T cell receptors in the human thymus. Here immunoSEQ multiplex PCR was the method, and the copy in TCRdb shows in-frame clones only, minus some. The sample has more than 550,000 clones, 80% to 90% seen once. These data were also reused for a study on human thymus T cells.

The sequencing sample was made of thymocytes. All receptors come from a girl under three years old with a congenital heart defect. Each CDR3 is given with its conserved first and last residue. A D gene is named only where the DNA matches it firmly. Clone size is not always given. Where it is, it says once, few, many or a class for expanded clones.

14	.	.	TRBV10-3	TRBJ1-1	TGTGCCATCGGACGGAGGGGCATGAACACTGAAGCTTTCTTT	CAIGRRGMNTEAFF
19	.	.	TRBV4-3	TRBJ1-4	TGCGCCAGCAGCCCGATATCCCGGACCGGGACAAGGAGTAATGAAAAACTGTTTTTT	CASSPISRTGTRSNEKLFF
17	.	.	TRBV12-5	TRBJ1-2	TGTGCTAGTGGTGACACGATACTTCTATCTTCTAACTATGGCTACACCTTC	CASGDTILLSSNYGYTF
18	TRBD1	.	TRBV15	TRBJ2-4	TGTGCCACCAGCAGAGAGTCGGTGAGGGGGCTAGCCAAAAACATTCAGTACTTC	CATSRESVRGLAKNIQYF
16	TRBD1	.	TRBV11-3	TRBJ1-3	TGTGCCAGCAGCTTAACGGGACAGGGGTCTGGAAACACCATATATTTT	CASSLTGQGSGNTIYF
15	.	once	TRBV5-6	TRBJ2-1	TGTGCCAGCGGAGAGGATACTGATCGGCTCAATGAGCAGTTCTTC	CASGEDTDRLNEQFF
16	TRBD2	.	TRBV25-1	TRBJ2-2	TGTGCCAGCAGTGAATATCGGGGGGGGAACACCGGGGAGCTGTTTTTT	CASSEYRGGNTGELFF
16	TRBD2	.	TRBV5-1	TRBJ2-7	TGCGCCAGCAGCGAGGGCGAAGCCGGGACTAGCGACGAGCAGTACTTC	CASSEGEAGTSDEQYF
17	TRBD1	.	TRBV5-5	TRBJ1-6	TGTGCCAGCAGCAGTAAAAATTGGGGACAGGGTAATTCACCCCTCCACTTT	CASSSKNWGQGNSPLHF
19	TRBD1	.	TRBV5-1	TRBJ1-2	TGCGCCAGCAGCTTTGCTCGGGACAGGCTATCGAGGGATAACTATGGCTACACCTTC	CASSFARDRLSRDNYGYTF
15	.	.	TRBV7-7	TRBJ2-5	TGTGCTAGCAGCCAGTACGCACGTCCCCAAGAGACCCAGTACTTC	CASSQYARPQETQYF
17	.	few	TRBV14	TRBJ1-3	TGTGCCAGCAGCCAAGATTCAGGGGCATTCTCTGGAAACACCATATATTTT	CASSQDSGAFSGNTIYF
16	TRBD1	.	TRBV7-2	TRBJ1-1	TGTGCCAGCAGCCAGGGGGTTTATAGGATGAACACTGAAGCTTTCTTT	CASSQGVYRMNTEAFF
14	TRBD1	.	TRBV6-1	TRBJ1-5	TGTGCCAGCAGTGATGACAGGGGGGATCAGCCCCAGCATTTT	CASSDDRGDQPQHF
17	.	.	TRBV5-5	TRBJ2-7	TGTGCCAGCAGCTTGGAGCCGCTTTCCGGGGAAAACTACGAGCAGTACTTC	CASSLEPLSGENYEQYF
15	TRBD1	.	TRBV4-1	TRBJ2-7	TGCGCCAGCAGCCTAGGACAGGGCCTTTCGGACGAGCAGTACTTC	CASSLGQGLSDEQYF
17	.	few	TRBV28	TRBJ1-5	TGTGCCAGCAGTCCACAGCAAGGTGCTAGGGGCCTTCAGCCCCAGCATTTT	CASSPQQGARGLQPQHF
14	.	.	TRBV6-5	TRBJ1-2	TGTGCCAGCAGGAGGTGCGGACAGCTCTATGGCTACACCTTC	CASRRCGQLYGYTF
15	.	.	TRBV6-6	TRBJ2-7	TGTGCCAGCAGTTTCACCACCGACAGCACCTACGAGCAGTACTTC	CASSFTTDSTYEQYF
15	.	.	TRBV4-1	TRBJ1-1	TGCGCCAGCAGCCAAGCCGGGATGATGAACACTGAAGCTTTCTTT	CASSQAGMMNTEAFF
16	TRBD1	.	TRBV9	TRBJ1-1	TGTGCCAGCAGCGCCGATAGGGACAGGGTGAACACTGAAGCTTTCTTT	CASSADRDRVNTEAFF
15	TRBD1	.	TRBV5-1	TRBJ2-7	TGCGCCAGCAGCTTGCCCCGGGACAGGGGCTACGAGCAGTACTTC	CASSLPRDRGYEQYF
14	.	.	TRBV14	TRBJ2-2	TGTGCCAGCAGCCAGTGCGACAGAGACGGGGAGCTGTTTTTT	CASSQCDRDGELFF
16	.	once	TRBV4-1	TRBJ2-7	TGCGCCAGCAGCCCCCCGGGCAGGGAAAGGGGCTACGAGCAGTACTTC	CASSPPGRERGYEQYF
14	TRBD1	.	TRBV5-6	TRBJ2-5	TGTGCCAGCAGCGGGACAGGGGGGGGAAAGACCCAGTACTTC	CASSGTGGGKTQYF
14	TRBD1	.	TRBV19	TRBJ1-1	TGTGCCAGTAGTGAACAGGGGGCGGTTACTGAAGCTTTCTTT	CASSEQGAVTEAFF
12	.	.	TRBV4-2	TRBJ2-1	TGTGCCAGCAGTCAACTGGGGGCTAAGCAGTTCTTC	CASSQLGAKQFF
16	.	.	TRBV25-1	TRBJ1-1	TGTGCCAGCAGTGGATGGACAGATCTCATGAACACTGAAGCTTTCTTT	CASSGWTDLMNTEAFF
14	TRBD1	once	TRBV30	TRBJ1-2	TGTGCCTGGAGTGTAAACAGGGGAAGGGATGGCTACACCTTC	CAWSVNRGRDGYTF
14	.	.	TRBV28	TRBJ2-7	TGTGCCAGCACCCATGATACGGGAACCTACGAGCAGTACTTC	CASTHDTGTYEQYF
16	.	.	TRBV9	TRBJ1-2	TGTGCCAGCAGCGTGTCCAGGGGATTCTCTAACTATGGCTACACCTTC	CASSVSRGFSNYGYTF
16	TRBD2	.	TRBV4-1	TRBJ2-2	TGCGCCAGCAGCCTTCGACTAGCGGGGGAGGGCGGGGAGCTGTTTTTT	CASSLRLAGEGGELFF
14	.	.	TRBV5-6	TRBJ1-5	TGTGCCAGCAGCTTGGGAGGGGGTAATCAGCCCCAGCATTTT	CASSLGGGNQPQHF
16	.	.	TRBV21-1	TRBJ2-1	TGTGCCAGCAGCCAGGGACTAGCGGGGGCCGAGAGGGGTAAGGTCTTC	CASSQGLAGAERGKVF
15	.	.	TRBV27	TRBJ2-1	TGTGCCAGCAGTTTGGGGCGGGGCACAGCGAATGAGCAGTTCTTC	CASSLGRGTANEQFF
16	.	.	TRBV5-1	TRBJ2-2	TGCGCCAGCAGCTTGGTCTATTACGCGAACACCGGGGAGCTGTTTTTT	CASSLVYYANTGELFF
15	TRBD1	.	TRBV2	TRBJ2-7	TGTGCCAGCAGTGAAACCCGGACAGGTGAGAGCGAGCAGTACTTC	CASSETRTGESEQYF
15	.	.	TRBV5-6	TRBJ1-6	TGTGCCAGCAGCTTCTTACTGGGGAGCAATTCACCCCTCCACTTT	CASSFLLGSNSPLHF
15	.	.	TRBV14	TRBJ2-3	TGTGCCAGCAGCCAAGGGTCAGGGGGCACAGATACGCAGTATTTT	CASSQGSGGTDTQYF
18	TRBD1	few	TRBV5-6	TRBJ2-7	TGTGCCAGCAGCTTGCGGATTGGACAGGGGGCGAGATTGAGGGAGCAGTACTTC	CASSLRIGQGARLREQYF
14	TRBD2	.	TRBV5-1	TRBJ2-7	TGCGCCAGCAGCACAAGCGGGGGGTCCTACGAGCAGTACTTC	CASSTSGGSYEQYF
16	TRBD1	few	TRBV7-9	TRBJ1-2	TGTGCCAGCAGCTTAGGACAGGGGCGGGTAAACTATGGCTACACCTTC	CASSLGQGRVNYGYTF
15	.	.	TRBV9	TRBJ2-3	TGTGCCAGCAGCGTACGCCTGCGAGACACAGATACGCAGTATTTT	CASSVRLRDTDTQYF
19	.	once	TRBV18	TRBJ1-1	TGTGCCAGCTCGCACAAACACAGGGAGACCATTTCCCTCCCCACTGAAGCTTTCTTT	CASSHKHRETISLPTEAFF
14	TRBD2	.	TRBV13	TRBJ2-3	TGTGCCAGCAGCCCACGACTAGCAGGAGATACGCAGTATTTT	CASSPRLAGDTQYF
15	.	.	TRBV5-1	TRBJ1-2	TGCGCCAGCAGCTTTCTGCGACAAGAACTCTATGGCTACACCTTC	CASSFLRQELYGYTF
11	.	.	TRBV9	TRBJ1-1	TGTGCCAGCAGCCCCTTTCCTGAAGCTTTCTTT	CASSPFPEAFF
13	.	.	TRBV29-1	TRBJ1-4	TGCAGCGTCGTACAGAGTCAAAATGAAAAACTGTTTTTT	CSVVQSQNEKLFF
16	TRBD2	.	TRBV11-2	TRBJ2-7	TGTGCCAGCAGCTCGGGTTGGGGGGGAGACCCCTACGAGCAGTACTTC	CASSSGWGGDPYEQYF
15	TRBD1	.	TRBV7-3	TRBJ1-1	TGTGCCAGCAGCCTCATAAGACAGGGCAACACTGAAGCTTTCTTT	CASSLIRQGNTEAFF